The 16 T cell receptor beta chains below come from one sample, sequenced in a study of T cells in Graves' hyperthyroidism and ophthalmopathy. Using RNA transcripts as the source, TCR beta CDR3 regions were amplified. Carried out on the TCR CDR3, a first-round RT-PCR used the HTBI primer set. In TCRdb, the multiplex PCR reads were re-called with MiXCR into one record per CDR3 protein. The table lists 750,000 to 900,000 distinct CDR3 sequences, more than 30% of them singletons. Sequencing was done on a sample of blood. These receptors originate from a man between 18 and 29 years old with Graves' hyperthyroidism.

Turning to this clonotype: The conserved phenylalanine or tryptophan is not found at the CDR3 terminus, so this likely reflects a read error. The DNA is left out, because the CDR3 cannot be placed on it with certainty; the CDR3 is given as TCRdb lists it. The chain carries TRBV29-1 and TRBJ2-5; the table names TRBD1, a call not compared with the DNA. Termini included, the CDR3 measures 8 amino acids. Germline CDR1 is SQVTM and CDR2 is ANQGSEA. The CDR3: CSSLKGAS.

This clonotype was picked up many times. DNA of the CDR3: TGTGCCAGCAGCTTATCGGAGAACGAGCAGTACTTC. Encoded protein: CASSLSENEQYF. The chain employs TRBV7-9 and TRBJ2-7, with D hard to call. V lost 2 bases, J lost 5 bases, and 7 bases lay in between. CDR3 length equals 12 residues. Germline CDR1 reads SEHNR; CDR2 reads FQNEAQ (reference sequence). The full variable domain, its missing parts supplied by reference TRBV7-9 and TRBJ2-7, is DTGVSQNPRHKITKRGQNVTFRCDPISEHNRLYWYRQTLGQGPEFLTYFQNEAQLEKSRLLSDRFSAERPKGSFSTLEIQRTEQGDSAMYLCASSLSENEQYFGPGTRLTVT.

The sample holds a few counts of this clonotype. The rearrangement joins TRBV2 to TRBJ1-1; D not certain. The V gene's germline CDR1 is SNHLY and CDR2 FYNNEI. The CDR3 spans 15 residues. Trimming pared 3 bases from V and 0 bases from J, leaving 11 bases between. In DNA, the CDR3 is TGTGCCAGCAGTGAGGTTGGGCAGGTGAACACTGAAGCTTTCTTT. Encoded protein: CASSEVGQVNTEAFF.

This rearrangement joins TRBV7-2 to TRBJ1-1; D not resolved. Per the germline V gene, CDR1 is SGHTA and CDR2 is FQGNSA. The CDR3 runs to 12 residues. V was cut by 5 bases and J by 7 bases, with 11 bases left in between. Written as DNA, the CDR3 is TGTGCCAGCAGCCACGCGGGGTATGAAGCTTTCTTT. Its translation: CASSHAGYEAFF.

This clonotype was seen more than once but under ten times. The chain carries TRBV29-1 and TRBJ2-3; D is unclear. The CDR3 consists of 11 residues. V was shortened by 3 bases and J by 3 bases, with 4 bases between the two germline ends. CDR1 SQVTM and CDR2 ANQGSEA come from the germline V gene. CDR3 region: CSVDPTDTQYF. The CDR3 DNA reads as TGCAGCGTTGACCCGACAGATACGCAGTATTTT.

This sequence joins TRBV25-1 and TRBJ1-5, with D unclear. Trimming stripped 5 bases from V and 5 bases from J, with 19 bases between. The CDR3 spans 16 residues. Per the germline V gene, CDR1 is MGHDK and CDR2 is SYGVNS. The CDR3 DNA is TGTGCCAGCAGTTACTCCGCGGACCCGACGTATCAGCCCCAGCATTTT. It translates to CASSYSADPTYQPQHF.

In regard to this clonotype: A read error may produce the germline difference seen at one junction end. The J gene is TRBJ1-1, the V gene TRBV10-3, with D tentatively TRBD1 (5 bases). CDR3 size: 16 residues. Germline CDR1 ENHRY, CDR2 SYGVKD. The CDR3 DNA sequence: TGTGCCAGCAGTACACTACTGGGGGGGAGGAACACTGAAGCTTTCTTT. It translates to CASSTLLGGRNTEAFF.

This clonotype was recorded many times. The chain recombines TRBV25-1 with TRBJ1-1, with D possibly TRBD1 on 5 matching bases. V lost 3 bases and J 6 bases, leaving 20 bases between the germline ends. Germline values: CDR1 MGHDK, CDR2 SYGVNS. This CDR3 comprises 16 residues. The CDR3 loop reads CASSESGNGFSSEAFF. For the CDR3, the DNA is TGTGCCAGCAGTGAGTCAGGGAATGGATTCTCGTCTGAAGCTTTCTTT.

CDR3 sequence: CASRSTNEKLFF. CDR3 DNA: TGTGCCAGCCGGTCAACTAATGAAAAACTGTTTTTT. V is TRBV6-4 and J is TRBJ1-4; the D is unclear. The CDR3 is 12 amino acids. Trimming took off 8 bases at V and 0 bases at J, with 4 bases between the two ends. Looked up from germline, CDR1 is MRHNA and CDR2 is SNTAGT.

Details on this clonotype: The conserved phenylalanine or tryptophan is not found at the CDR3 terminus, so this likely reflects a read error. This rearrangement joins TRBV4-2 to TRBJ1-2; D unresolved. This CDR3 is 13 amino acids long. The germline gives CDR1 LGHNA, CDR2 YNFKEQ. The V gene lost 0 bases and the J gene lost 5 bases, with 7 bases spanning the gap. The chain's CDR3 is CASSQDEGYGYTS. The CDR3 DNA reads as TGTGCCAGCAGCCAAGATGAAGGATATGGCTACACCTCC.

The CDR3 sequence: CASRLGGPLNNQPQHF. Written as DNA, the CDR3 is TGTGCCAGCAGACTCGGCGGGCCGCTTAACAATCAGCCCCAGCATTTT. The genes are TRBV25-1 and TRBJ1-5; D is unclear. Germline V gene sequence: CDR1 MGHDK, CDR2 SYGVNS. This CDR3 contains 16 residues. Trimming pared 6 bases from V and 3 bases from J, leaving 18 bases between.

The chain links TRBV15 to TRBJ2-3; 8 bases agree with TRBD1. Germline V gives CDR1 LNHNV, CDR2 YYDKDF (reference sequence). Germline trimming cut 3 bases from V and 2 bases from J; bases unmatched to any gene: 4. This CDR3 has 15 residues. The CDR3 here is CATSSRTGLTDTQYF. In DNA, the CDR3 is TGTGCCACCAGCAGTCGGACAGGGCTCACAGATACGCAGTATTTT.

V usage is TRBV7-6 and J usage is TRBJ1-6; D is ambiguous. The CDR3 loop spans 15 amino acids. V was clipped by 2 bases and J by 2 bases, with 7 bases between them. Germline V gene data show CDR1 as SGHVS and CDR2 as FNYEAQ. Here the CDR3 DNA reads TGTGCCAGCAGCTTATACGAGCCCTATAATTCACCCCTCCACTTT. The encoded protein is CASSLYEPYNSPLHF.

In its sample, this clonotype was seen a few times. V usage is TRBV19 and J usage is TRBJ2-2; maybe TRBD1 (6 bases). The V gene's germline CDR1 is LNHDA and CDR2 SQIVND (reference sequence). This CDR3 spans 14 amino acids. With 8 bases removed from V and 2 bases from J, the gap between germline ends came to 12 bases. DNA of the CDR3: TGTGCCAGTTGCGGACAGATAAACACCGGGGAGCTGTTTTTT. This translates into CASCGQINTGELFF.

V and J are TRBV27 and TRBJ2-7; weak D call: TRBD1 (6 bases). The CDR3 is 14 residues long. From germline, CDR1 is MNHEY and CDR2 SMNVEV (reference sequence). Between the trimmed V and J ends, which lost 4 bases and 3 bases, there was a span of 13 bases. The CDR3 DNA follows: TGTGCCAGCAGTTGGTCACAGGGAGTCTACGAGCAGTACTTC. Its translation: CASSWSQGVYEQYF.

A few counts support this clonotype. The chain links TRBV5-6 to TRBJ2-2; D is undetermined. Deletions cut 5 bases from V and 3 bases from J, with 8 bases between. Per the germline V gene, CDR1 is SGHDT and CDR2 is YYEEEE. The CDR3 has 13 amino acids. The CDR3 nucleotides read TGTGCCAGCAGTTTCGATCACACCGGGGAGCTGTTTTTT. This translates into CASSFDHTGELFF.